Listed below are T cell receptor beta chains from one sample, sequenced in a study of blood T cell repertoires in COVID-19. Only in-frame clones appear in the TCRdb table, and some are missing; sequencing was by immunoSEQ multiplex PCR. The data hold roughly 54,000 clones, with more than 90% observed a single time. The sequenced material came from peripheral blood. The source of these receptors is a man aged 50-60 years with acute or convalescent COVID-19. CDR3s include the opening cysteine and the closing phenylalanine or tryptophan. A D gene is named only where the DNA matches it firmly. Some rows mark clone size as missing; the rest say once, few, many or name a class of expanded clone.

j_gene	v_gene	abundance	d_gene	CDR3aa	CDR3nt
TRBJ1-2	TRBV7-9	.	.	CASSLDGGGYGYTF	TGTGCCAGCAGCTTAGATGGGGGAGGCTATGGCTACACCTTC
TRBJ2-5	TRBV11-2	.	TRBD2	CASSLALAGGKVTQYF	TGTGCCAGCAGCTTAGCACTAGCGGGAGGGAAGGTGACCCAGTACTTC
TRBJ2-5	TRBV12-3/TRBV12-4	.	TRBD2	CASSIAGGETQYF	TGTGCCAGCAGCATAGCGGGGGGAGAGACCCAGTACTTC
TRBJ2-5	TRBV29-1	once	TRBD2	CSVASGRGRWETQYF	TGCAGCGTTGCGAGCGGGAGGGGAAGGTGGGAGACCCAGTACTTC
TRBJ2-2	TRBV6-5	.	.	CASRDRGTGELFF	TGTGCCAGCAGGGACAGAGGTACCGGGGAGCTGTTTTTT
TRBJ2-1	TRBV10-3	.	TRBD2	CAIRSERESNEQFF	TGTGCCATCAGGTCTGAGCGGGAGAGCAATGAGCAGTTCTTC
TRBJ1-2	TRBV27	.	TRBD1	CASSLQGAVGLGYTF	TGTGCCAGCAGTTTACAGGGGGCGGTTGGTCTTGGCTACACCTTC
TRBJ2-7	TRBV5-1	.	TRBD2	CASSEIAGEGYEQYF	TGCGCCAGCAGCGAGATAGCGGGAGAGGGTTACGAGCAGTACTTC
TRBJ1-1	TRBV27	.	.	CASSLGRDTEAFF	TGTGCCAGCAGTTTAGGCAGGGACACTGAAGCTTTCTTT
TRBJ1-1	TRBV10-3	.	.	CAISEFTQNTEAFF	TGTGCCATCAGTGAGTTCACACAGAACACTGAAGCTTTCTTT
TRBJ2-7	TRBV19	.	TRBD2	CASSVTSGGTYEQYF	TGTGCCAGTAGTGTAACTAGCGGGGGTACCTACGAGCAGTACTTC
TRBJ1-4	TRBV19	.	TRBD1	CASSRGQGTTNEKLFF	TGTGCCAGTAGTCGGGGACAGGGGACAACTAATGAAAAACTGTTTTTT
TRBJ2-3	TRBV5-1	.	.	CASSPDGAGTDTQYF	TGCGCCAGCAGCCCCGATGGGGCTGGCACAGATACGCAGTATTTT
TRBJ1-1	TRBV21-1	few	.	CASSKESPRGNTEAFF	TGTGCCAGCAGCAAAGAGTCCCCACGAGGGAACACTGAAGCTTTCTTT